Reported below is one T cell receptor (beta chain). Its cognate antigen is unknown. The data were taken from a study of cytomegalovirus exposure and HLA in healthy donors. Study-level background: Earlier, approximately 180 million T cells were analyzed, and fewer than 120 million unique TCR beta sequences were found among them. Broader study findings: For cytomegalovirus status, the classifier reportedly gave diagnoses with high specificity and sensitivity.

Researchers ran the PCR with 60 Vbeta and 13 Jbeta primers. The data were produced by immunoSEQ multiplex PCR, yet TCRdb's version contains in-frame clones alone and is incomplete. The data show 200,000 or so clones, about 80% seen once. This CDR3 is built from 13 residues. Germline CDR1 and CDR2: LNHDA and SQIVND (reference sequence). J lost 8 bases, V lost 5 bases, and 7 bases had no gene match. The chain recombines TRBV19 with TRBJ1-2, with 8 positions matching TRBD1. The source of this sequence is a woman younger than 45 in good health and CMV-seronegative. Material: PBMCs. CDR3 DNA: TGTGCCAGTAGTCCAGGGACAGGAAGGGGCTACACCTTC. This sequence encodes CASSPGTGRGYTF.